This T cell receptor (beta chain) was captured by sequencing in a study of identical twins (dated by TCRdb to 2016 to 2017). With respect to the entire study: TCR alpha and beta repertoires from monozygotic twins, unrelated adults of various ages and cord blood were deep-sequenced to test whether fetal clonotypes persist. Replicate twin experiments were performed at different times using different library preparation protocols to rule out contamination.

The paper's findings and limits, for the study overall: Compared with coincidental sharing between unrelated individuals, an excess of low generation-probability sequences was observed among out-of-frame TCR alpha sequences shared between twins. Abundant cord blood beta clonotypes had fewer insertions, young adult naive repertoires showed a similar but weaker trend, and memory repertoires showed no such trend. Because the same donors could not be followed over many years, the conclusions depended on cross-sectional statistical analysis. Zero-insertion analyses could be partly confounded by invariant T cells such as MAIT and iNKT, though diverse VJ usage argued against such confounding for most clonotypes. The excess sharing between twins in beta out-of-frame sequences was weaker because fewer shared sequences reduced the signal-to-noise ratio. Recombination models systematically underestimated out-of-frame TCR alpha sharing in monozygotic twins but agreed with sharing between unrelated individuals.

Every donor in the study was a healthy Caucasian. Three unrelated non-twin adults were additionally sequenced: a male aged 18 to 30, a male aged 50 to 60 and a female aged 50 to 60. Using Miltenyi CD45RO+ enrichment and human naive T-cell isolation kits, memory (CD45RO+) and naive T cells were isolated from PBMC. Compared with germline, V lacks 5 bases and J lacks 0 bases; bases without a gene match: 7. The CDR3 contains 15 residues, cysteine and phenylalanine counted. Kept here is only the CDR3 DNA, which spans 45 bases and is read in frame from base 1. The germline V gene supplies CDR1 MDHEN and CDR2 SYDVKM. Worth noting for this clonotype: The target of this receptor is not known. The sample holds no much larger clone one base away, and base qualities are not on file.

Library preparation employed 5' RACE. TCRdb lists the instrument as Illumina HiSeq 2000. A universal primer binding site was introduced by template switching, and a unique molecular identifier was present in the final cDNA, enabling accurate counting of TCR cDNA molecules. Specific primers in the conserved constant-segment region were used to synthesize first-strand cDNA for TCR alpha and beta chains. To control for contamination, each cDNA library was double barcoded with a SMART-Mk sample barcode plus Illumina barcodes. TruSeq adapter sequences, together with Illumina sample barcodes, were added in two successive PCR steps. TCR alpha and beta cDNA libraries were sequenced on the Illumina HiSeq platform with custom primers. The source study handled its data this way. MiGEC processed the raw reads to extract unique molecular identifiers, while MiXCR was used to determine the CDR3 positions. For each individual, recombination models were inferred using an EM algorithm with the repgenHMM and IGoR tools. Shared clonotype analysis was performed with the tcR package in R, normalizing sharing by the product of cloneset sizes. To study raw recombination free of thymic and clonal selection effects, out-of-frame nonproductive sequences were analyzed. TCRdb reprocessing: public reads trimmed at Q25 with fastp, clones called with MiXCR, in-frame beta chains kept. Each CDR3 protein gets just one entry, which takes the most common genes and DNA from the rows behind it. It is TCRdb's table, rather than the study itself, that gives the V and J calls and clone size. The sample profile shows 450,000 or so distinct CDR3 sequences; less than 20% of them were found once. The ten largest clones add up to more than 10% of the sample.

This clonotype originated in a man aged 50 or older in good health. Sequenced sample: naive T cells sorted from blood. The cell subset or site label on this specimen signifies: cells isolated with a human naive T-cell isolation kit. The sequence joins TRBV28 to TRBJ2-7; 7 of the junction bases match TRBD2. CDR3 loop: CASSPLLASSYEQYF. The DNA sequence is TGTGCCAGCAGTCCATTACTAGCGTCCTCCTACGAGCAGTACTTC.